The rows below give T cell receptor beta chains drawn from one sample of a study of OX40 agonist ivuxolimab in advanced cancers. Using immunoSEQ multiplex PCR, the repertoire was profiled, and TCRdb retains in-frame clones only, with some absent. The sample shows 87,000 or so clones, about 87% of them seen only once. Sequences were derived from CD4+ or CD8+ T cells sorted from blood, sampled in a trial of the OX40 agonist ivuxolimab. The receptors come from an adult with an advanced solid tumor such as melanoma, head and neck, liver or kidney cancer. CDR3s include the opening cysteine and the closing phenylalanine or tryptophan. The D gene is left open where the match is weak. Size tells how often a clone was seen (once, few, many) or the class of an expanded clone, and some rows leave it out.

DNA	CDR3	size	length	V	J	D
TGTGCCAGCACCCCGGGACTAGCGGACTCCTACAATGAGCAGTTCTTC	CASTPGLADSYNEQFF	.	16	TRBV25-1	TRBJ2-1	TRBD2
TGTGCCAGCAGCCCACGGCGGTCAACTAGCAGCTCTGAGCAGTTCTTC	CASSPRRSTSSSEQFF	once	16	TRBV2	TRBJ2-1	.
TGTGCCAGCTCAGAGCTCGGGGGGCCCTTCGGAGATACGCAGTATTTT	CASSELGGPFGDTQYF	.	16	TRBV18	TRBJ2-3	.
TGTGCCAGTGGGGGGGGCGGCAATCAGCCCCAGCATTTT	CASGGGGNQPQHF	.	13	TRBV19	TRBJ1-5	.
TGTGCCAGCAGTGAGTCGTTGGGCAGCCACTATGGCTACACCTTC	CASSESLGSHYGYTF	once	15	TRBV6-1	TRBJ1-2	.
TGTGCCAGTAGCTCAGGGGGCGAATTTAGAGCTTTCTTT	CASSSGGEFRAFF	.	13	TRBV19	TRBJ1-1	TRBD1
TGCGCCAGCAGCTTGGAGGGGGTGCTACAAGAGACCCAGTACTTC	CASSLEGVLQETQYF	.	15	TRBV5-1	TRBJ2-5	.
TGTGCCAGCAGCGTGGGACAGGGCGGCTATGGCTACACCTTC	CASSVGQGGYGYTF	.	14	TRBV2	TRBJ1-2	TRBD1
TGTGCCAGCAGCCAAAGGCTAGCGGACAATGAGCAGTTCTTC	CASSQRLADNEQFF	few	14	TRBV14	TRBJ2-1	TRBD2
TGTGCCAGCAGCAGAGGACTAGCGGGAGGGACCGGGGAGCTGTTTTTT	CASSRGLAGGTGELFF	.	16	TRBV11-3	TRBJ2-2	TRBD2
TGTGCCAGCAGCTTAGTCCCAGGGCTAGACGAGCAGTACTTC	CASSLVPGLDEQYF	.	14	TRBV7-9	TRBJ2-7	.
TGTGCCAGCGGATTGGCAGGGCCCTACGGCTACACCTTC	CASGLAGPYGYTF	once	13	TRBV2	TRBJ1-2	.
TGCAGCGTTGGCGGGGGGCAACTAGGGGCAGATACGCAGTATTTT	CSVGGGQLGADTQYF	.	15	TRBV29-1	TRBJ2-3	TRBD2
TGTGCCAGCAGCACCAACACCGGGGAGCTGTTTTTT	CASSTNTGELFF	.	12	TRBV7-6	TRBJ2-2	.
TGTGCCAGCAGCTTAGATCGGGTCGGAGGTGAAAAACTGTTTTTT	CASSLDRVGGEKLFF	.	15	TRBV11-2	TRBJ1-4	.
TGTGCCAGCAGCTTTCAGAGGAACACCATATATTTT	CASSFQRNTIYF	once	12	TRBV5-6	TRBJ1-3	.
TGTGCCAGCAGTGAAATCGGGGGGGCGGGGGAGCAGTACTTC	CASSEIGGAGEQYF	once	14	TRBV6-1	TRBJ2-7	TRBD2
TGTGCCAGCAGCTCCCCCCGGGGAGGCACCATATATTTT	CASSSPRGGTIYF	.	13	TRBV11-2	TRBJ1-3	.
TGTGCCAGCAGTTCCGGACAGGAGGGTCAGCCCCAGCATTTT	CASSSGQEGQPQHF	.	14	TRBV6-6	TRBJ1-5	TRBD1
TGTGCCAGCAGGAGACAGGGGACGCGTACCGGGGAGCTGTTTTTT	CASRRQGTRTGELFF	.	15	TRBV11-2	TRBJ2-2	TRBD1
TGTGCCAGCAGTGGTCACAGTAGCTCCTACGAGCAGTACTTC	CASSGHSSSYEQYF	.	14	TRBV6-1	TRBJ2-7	.
TGTGCCAGCAGTGAATACCAGACAGGGGGGGTCGATGAGCAGTTCTTC	CASSEYQTGGVDEQFF	.	16	TRBV25-1	TRBJ2-1	TRBD1
TGCGCCAGCAGCTTGATATCAGGGGAGGGAGAGACCCAGTACTTC	CASSLISGEGETQYF	.	15	TRBV5-1	TRBJ2-5	.
TGCGCCAGCAGCTTGGGAGGGACAGTCCCGTACTCTGGAAACACCATATATTTT	CASSLGGTVPYSGNTIYF	once	18	TRBV5-1	TRBJ1-3	TRBD1
TGTGCCAGCAGTGACTCGCCCGATTACTACGAGCAGTACTTC	CASSDSPDYYEQYF	.	14	TRBV6-4	TRBJ2-7	.
TGTGCCAGCTCACCACGAGGACAGGGGACCTCCTATAATTCACCCCTCCACTTT	CASSPRGQGTSYNSPLHF	.	18	TRBV18	TRBJ1-6	TRBD1
TGTGCCAGCAGTTACCAGGGGTTGAACACTGAAGCTTTCTTT	CASSYQGLNTEAFF	.	14	TRBV6-5	TRBJ1-1	.
TGTGCCATCAGTGAGTCGGAAGCGGGGGGTTGGTTCTTC	CAISESEAGGWFF	once	13	TRBV10-3	TRBJ2-1	TRBD2